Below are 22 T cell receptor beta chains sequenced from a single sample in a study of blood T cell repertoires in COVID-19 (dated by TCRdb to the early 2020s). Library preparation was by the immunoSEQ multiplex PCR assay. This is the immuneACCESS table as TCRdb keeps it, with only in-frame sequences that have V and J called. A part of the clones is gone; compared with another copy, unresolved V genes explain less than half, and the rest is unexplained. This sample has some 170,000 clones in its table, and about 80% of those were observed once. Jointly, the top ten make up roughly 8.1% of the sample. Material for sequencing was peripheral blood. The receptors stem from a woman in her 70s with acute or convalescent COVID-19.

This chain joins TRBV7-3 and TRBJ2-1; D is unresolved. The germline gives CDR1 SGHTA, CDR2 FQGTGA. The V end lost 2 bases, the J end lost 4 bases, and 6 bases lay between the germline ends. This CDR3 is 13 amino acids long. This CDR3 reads CASSLSVYNEQFF. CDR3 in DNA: TGTGCCAGCAGCTTATCGGTATACAATGAGCAGTTCTTC.

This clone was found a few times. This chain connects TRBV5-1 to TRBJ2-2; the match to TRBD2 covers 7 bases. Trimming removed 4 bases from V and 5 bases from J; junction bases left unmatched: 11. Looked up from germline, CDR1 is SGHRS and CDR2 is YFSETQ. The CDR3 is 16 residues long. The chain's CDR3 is CASSQAGKKGTGELFF. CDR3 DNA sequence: TGCGCCAGCAGCCAAGCGGGAAAAAAAGGGACCGGGGAGCTGTTTTTT.

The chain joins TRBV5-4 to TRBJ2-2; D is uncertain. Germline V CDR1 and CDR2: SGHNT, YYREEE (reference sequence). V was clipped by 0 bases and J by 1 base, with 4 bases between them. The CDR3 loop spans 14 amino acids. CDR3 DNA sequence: TGTGCCAGCAGCTTGGGCAGGAACACCGGGGAGCTGTTTTTT. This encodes CASSLGRNTGELFF. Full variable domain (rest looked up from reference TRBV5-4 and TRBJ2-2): ETGVTQSPTHLIKTRGQQVTLRCSSQSGHNTVSWYQQALGQGPQFIFQYYREEENGRGNFPPRFSGLQFPNYSSELNVNALELDDSALYLCASSLGRNTGELFFGEGSRLTVL.

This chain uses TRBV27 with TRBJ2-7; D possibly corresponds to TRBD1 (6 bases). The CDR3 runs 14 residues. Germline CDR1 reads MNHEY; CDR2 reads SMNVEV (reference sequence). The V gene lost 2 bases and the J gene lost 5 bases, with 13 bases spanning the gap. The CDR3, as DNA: TGTGCCAGCAGTTTACGGGACACGGGCAACGAGCAGTACTTC. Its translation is CASSLRDTGNEQYF.

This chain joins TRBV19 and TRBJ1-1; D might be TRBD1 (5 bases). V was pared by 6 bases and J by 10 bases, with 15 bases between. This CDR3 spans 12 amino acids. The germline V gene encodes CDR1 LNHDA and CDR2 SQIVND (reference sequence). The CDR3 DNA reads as TGTGCCAGTAGGACTTCAGGGCCAACAGCTTTCTTT. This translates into CASRTSGPTAFF.

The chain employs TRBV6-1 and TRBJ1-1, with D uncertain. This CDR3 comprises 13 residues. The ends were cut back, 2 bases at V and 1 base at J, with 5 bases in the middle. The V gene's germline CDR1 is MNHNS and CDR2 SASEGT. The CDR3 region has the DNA TGTGCCAGCAGTGAATCCCGGAACACTGAAGCTTTCTTT. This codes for CASSESRNTEAFF.

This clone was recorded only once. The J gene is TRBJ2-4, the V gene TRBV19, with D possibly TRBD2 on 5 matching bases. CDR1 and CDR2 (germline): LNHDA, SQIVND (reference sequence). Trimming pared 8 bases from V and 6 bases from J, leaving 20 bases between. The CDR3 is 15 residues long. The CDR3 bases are TGTGCCAGTTCGTCGAGCGGAGGTGTTGTAAACATTCAGTACTTC. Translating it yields CASSSSGGVVNIQYF.

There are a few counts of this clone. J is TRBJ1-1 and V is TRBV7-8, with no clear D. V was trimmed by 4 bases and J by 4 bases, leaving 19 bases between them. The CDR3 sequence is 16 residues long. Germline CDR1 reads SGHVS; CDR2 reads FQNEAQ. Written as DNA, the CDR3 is TGTGCCAGCAGCTACCCTTACGGGGTGGGAGGCACTGAAGCTTTCTTT. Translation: CASSYPYGVGGTEAFF.

CDR3 protein: CASSWTSGRSYEQYF. For the CDR3, the DNA is TGTGCCAGCAGCTGGACTAGCGGGAGGAGCTACGAGCAGTACTTC. The chain recombines TRBV13 with TRBJ2-7; 14 nucleotides match TRBD2. Unmatched junction bases numbered 2, after V lost 4 bases and J lost 3 bases. Germline V gene lookup returns CDR1 PRHDT and CDR2 FYEKMQ (reference sequence). The CDR3 extends over 15 amino acids.

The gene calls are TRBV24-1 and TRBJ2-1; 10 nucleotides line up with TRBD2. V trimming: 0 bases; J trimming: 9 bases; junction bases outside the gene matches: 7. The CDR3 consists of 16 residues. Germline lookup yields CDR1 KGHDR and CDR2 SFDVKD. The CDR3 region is CATSDLASGRLGEQFF. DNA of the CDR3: TGTGCCACCAGTGATTTGGCTAGCGGGAGACTCGGTGAGCAGTTCTTC.

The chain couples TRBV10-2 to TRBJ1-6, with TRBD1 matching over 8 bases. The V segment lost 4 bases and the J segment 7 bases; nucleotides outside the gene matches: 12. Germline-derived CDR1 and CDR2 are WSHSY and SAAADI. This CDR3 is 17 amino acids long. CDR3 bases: TGCGCCAGCAGTGGCACCAGCCAGGGGGCTAGGAATTCACCCCTCCACTTT. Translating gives CASSGTSQGARNSPLHF.

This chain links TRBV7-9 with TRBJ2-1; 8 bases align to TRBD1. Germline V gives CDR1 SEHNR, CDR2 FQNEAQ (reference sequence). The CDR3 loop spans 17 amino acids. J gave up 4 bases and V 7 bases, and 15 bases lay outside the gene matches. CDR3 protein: CASIKFRGPAAYNEQFF. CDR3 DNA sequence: TGTGCCAGCATCAAATTCAGGGGGCCGGCGGCGTACAATGAGCAGTTCTTC.

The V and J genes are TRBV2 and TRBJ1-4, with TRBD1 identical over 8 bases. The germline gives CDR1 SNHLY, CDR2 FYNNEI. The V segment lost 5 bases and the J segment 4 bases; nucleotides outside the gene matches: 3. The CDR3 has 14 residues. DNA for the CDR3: TGTGCCAGCAGTAGGACAGGGAATAATGAAAAACTGTTTTTT. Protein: CASSRTGNNEKLFF.

CDR3 sequence: CATRGRETQYF. The CDR3 DNA follows: TGTGCCACCCGCGGGAGGGAGACCCAGTACTTC. The chain recombines TRBV15 with TRBJ2-5; 8 bases align to TRBD2. Per the germline V gene, CDR1 is LNHNV and CDR2 is YYDKDF (reference sequence). CDR3 length: 11 residues. J was trimmed by 5 bases and V by 8 bases; bases with no gene match: 1.

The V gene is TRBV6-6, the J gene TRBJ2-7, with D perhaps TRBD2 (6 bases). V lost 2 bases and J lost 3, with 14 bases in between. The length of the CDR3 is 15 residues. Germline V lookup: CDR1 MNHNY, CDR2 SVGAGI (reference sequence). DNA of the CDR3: TGTGCCAGCAGTTACGAGGGGAGGATTAACTACGAGCAGTACTTC. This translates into CASSYEGRINYEQYF.

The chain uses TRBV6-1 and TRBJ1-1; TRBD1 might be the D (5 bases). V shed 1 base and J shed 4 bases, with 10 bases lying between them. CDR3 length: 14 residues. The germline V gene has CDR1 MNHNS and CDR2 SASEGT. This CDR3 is CASSEEGRVTEAFF. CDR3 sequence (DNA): TGTGCCAGCAGTGAAGAGGGCAGGGTCACTGAAGCTTTCTTT.

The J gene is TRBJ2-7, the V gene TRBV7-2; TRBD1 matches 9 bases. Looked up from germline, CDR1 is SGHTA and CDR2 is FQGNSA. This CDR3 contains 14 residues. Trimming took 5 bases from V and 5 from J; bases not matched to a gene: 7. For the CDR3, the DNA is TGTGCCAGCAGCGTGACAGGGGGTACCCACGAGCAGTACTTC. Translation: CASSVTGGTHEQYF.

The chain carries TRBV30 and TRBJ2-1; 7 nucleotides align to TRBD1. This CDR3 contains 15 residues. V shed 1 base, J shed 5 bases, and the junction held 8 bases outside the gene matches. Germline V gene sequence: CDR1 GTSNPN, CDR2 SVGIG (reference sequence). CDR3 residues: CAWSANKGAHNEQFF. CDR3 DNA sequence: TGTGCCTGGAGTGCAAACAAGGGGGCACACAATGAGCAGTTCTTC.

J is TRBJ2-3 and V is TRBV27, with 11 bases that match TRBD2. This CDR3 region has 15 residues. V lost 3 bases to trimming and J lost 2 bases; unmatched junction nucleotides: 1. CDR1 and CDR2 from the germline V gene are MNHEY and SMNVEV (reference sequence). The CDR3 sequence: CASSLGLAVTDTQYF. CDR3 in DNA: TGTGCCAGCAGTTTGGGACTAGCGGTCACAGATACGCAGTATTTT.

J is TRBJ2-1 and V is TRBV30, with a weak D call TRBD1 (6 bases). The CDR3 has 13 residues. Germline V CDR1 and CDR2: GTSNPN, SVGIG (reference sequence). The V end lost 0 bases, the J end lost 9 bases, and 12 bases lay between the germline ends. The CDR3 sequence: CAWSVRTDSEQFF. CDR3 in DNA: TGTGCCTGGAGTGTACGGACGGACAGTGAGCAGTTCTTC.

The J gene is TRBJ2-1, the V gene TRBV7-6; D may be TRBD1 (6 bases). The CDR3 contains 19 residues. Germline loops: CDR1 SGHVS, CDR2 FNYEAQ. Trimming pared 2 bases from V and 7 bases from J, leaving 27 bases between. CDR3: CASSLNGGIGLGAGNEQFF. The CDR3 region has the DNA TGTGCCAGCAGCTTAAATGGTGGTATCGGATTGGGGGCAGGGAATGAGCAGTTCTTC.

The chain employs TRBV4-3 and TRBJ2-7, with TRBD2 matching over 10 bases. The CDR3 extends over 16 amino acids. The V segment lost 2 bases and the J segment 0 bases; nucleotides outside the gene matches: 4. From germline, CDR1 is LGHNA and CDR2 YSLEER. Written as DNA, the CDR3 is TGCGCCAGCAGCCAAAGAGCGGGAGGGGGCTCCTACGAGCAGTACTTC. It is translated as CASSQRAGGGSYEQYF.